This TCR beta chain was sequenced in a study of neoadjuvant nivolumab and ipilimumab in lung cancer. Germline CDR1 is MNHNY and CDR2 is SVGAGI (reference sequence). V shed 2 bases, J shed 13 bases, and the junction held 5 bases outside the gene matches. The CDR3 loop spans 11 amino acids. Sequenced by immunoSEQ multiplex PCR; TCRdb stores in-frame clones only, minus some. Of approximately 31,000 clones in the sample, roughly 90% were seen once. The origin of this receptor is an adult with non-small cell lung cancer. This rearrangement joins TRBV6-6 to TRBJ2-7, with 7 bases aligning to TRBD1. Sequencing was performed on peripheral blood, taken after neoadjuvant nivolumab, alone or with ipilimumab, at or shortly before surgery. As DNA, the CDR3 is TGTGCCAGCAGTTACAGGGGACAGCCTTACTTC. It codes for CASSYRGQPYF.